The rows below give T cell receptor beta chains drawn from one sample of a study of cytomegalovirus exposure and HLA in healthy donors. The repertoire was sequenced with immunoSEQ multiplex PCR; TCRdb's copy has only in-frame clones and lacks some. This table holds around 100,000 clones, roughly 85% found once. Sequencing was done on a sample of PBMCs. The receptors shown here come from a middle-aged woman in good health and CMV-seronegative. The CDR3 runs from the conserved cysteine through the conserved F or W. The D gene is left open where the match is weak. Clone size appears in some rows only: once, few, many, or a class for an expanded clone.

length	V	J	size	D	CDR3	DNA
13	TRBV4-3	TRBJ1-1	-	-	CASSHTRNTEAFF	TGCGCCAGCAGCCACACTAGGAACACTGAAGCTTTCTTT
13	TRBV5-1	TRBJ1-1	once	TRBD1	CASSTGVDTEAFF	TGCGCCAGCAGCACAGGGGTAGACACTGAAGCTTTCTTT
13	TRBV28	TRBJ2-7	-	-	CASIGGWGYEQYF	TGTGCCAGCATTGGGGGCTGGGGTTACGAGCAGTACTTC
16	TRBV4-1	TRBJ2-7	once	TRBD2	CASSQGTSGGIYEQYF	TGCGCCAGCAGCCAAGGGACTAGCGGGGGAATCTACGAGCAGTACTTC
15	TRBV7-2	TRBJ2-3	-	TRBD2	CASSPRSGGADTQYF	TGTGCCAGCAGCCCAAGGAGCGGGGGGGCAGATACGCAGTATTTT
14	TRBV7-2	TRBJ2-7	-	TRBD2	CASSLAGLALEQYF	TGTGCCAGCAGCTTAGCCGGACTAGCATTGGAGCAGTACTTC
16	TRBV2	TRBJ2-2	-	TRBD2	CASSLLAGANTGELFF	TGTGCCAGCAGTTTACTAGCGGGAGCGAACACCGGGGAGCTGTTTTTT
15	TRBV7-2	TRBJ2-7	few	-	CASSLVINRADEQYF	TGTGCCAGCAGCTTAGTAATAAACAGGGCGGACGAGCAGTACTTC
15	TRBV2	TRBJ1-4	-	TRBD1	CASSKEGQTNEKLFF	TGTGCCAGCAGCAAAGAGGGACAGACTAATGAAAAACTGTTTTTT
14	TRBV6-5	TRBJ1-5	once	-	CASSPGGSNQPQHF	TGTGCCAGCAGCCCGGGGGGGAGCAATCAGCCCCAGCATTTT
15	TRBV28	TRBJ2-5	-	TRBD1	CASSSDRVPQETQYF	TGTGCCAGCAGTTCAGACAGGGTACCCCAAGAGACCCAGTACTTC
15	TRBV5-1	TRBJ1-2	-	-	CASSLNGQAYYGYTF	TGCGCCAGCAGCTTGAATGGGCAGGCCTACTATGGCTACACCTTC
16	TRBV28	TRBJ1-1	-	TRBD1	CASSVNRGKGSTEAFF	TGTGCCAGCAGTGTTAACAGGGGGAAGGGGAGCACTGAAGCTTTCTTT
15	TRBV11-2	TRBJ2-7	-	TRBD1	CASSSTGTGTYEQYF	TGTGCCAGCAGTAGTACCGGGACAGGGACCTACGAGCAGTACTTC
14	TRBV2	TRBJ2-7	-	TRBD1	CASSPDRASYEQYF	TGTGCCAGCAGTCCGGACAGGGCCTCCTACGAGCAGTACTTC
14	TRBV15	TRBJ2-7	-	TRBD2	CATSGGGDFYEQYF	TGTGCCACCAGCGGTGGGGGGGACTTCTACGAGCAGTACTTC
16	TRBV7-9	TRBJ1-3	-	-	CASNLDWGGSGNTIYF	TGTGCCAGCAACTTAGATTGGGGGGGCTCTGGAAACACCATATATTTT
15	TRBV27	TRBJ1-1	-	-	CASRTSGLANTEAFF	TGTGCCAGCAGGACTTCAGGGTTGGCGAACACTGAAGCTTTCTTT
16	TRBV12-2	TRBJ2-5	few	-	CASRLWWDRGQETQYF	TGTGCAAGTCGCTTATGGTGGGACAGGGGTCAAGAGACCCAGTACTTC
12	TRBV28	TRBJ1-4	-	-	CAIGQTNEKLFF	TGTGCCATCGGACAGACTAATGAAAAACTGTTTTTT
14	TRBV19	TRBJ1-1	-	-	CASSKTDRNTEAFF	TGTGCCAGTAGTAAGACAGATAGAAACACTGAAGCTTTCTTT
16	TRBV9	TRBJ2-1	few	TRBD2	CASSPGLAGAYNEQFF	TGTGCCAGCAGCCCAGGGCTAGCGGGGGCCTACAATGAGCAGTTCTTC
15	TRBV7-8	TRBJ2-2	few	-	CASSLKEGYTGELFF	TGTGCCAGCAGCTTAAAAGAGGGTTACACCGGGGAGCTGTTTTTT
15	TRBV29-1	TRBJ2-7	few	-	CSVEEQGFGSDEQYF	TGCAGCGTTGAGGAGCAGGGTTTCGGGAGCGACGAGCAGTACTTC
13	TRBV7-9	TRBJ1-1	-	TRBD1	CASSLGWTGEAFF	TGTGCCAGCAGCTTAGGCTGGACAGGCGAAGCTTTCTTT
13	TRBV5-1	TRBJ2-1	-	-	CASSSQGYNEQFF	TGCGCCAGCAGCTCACAGGGATACAATGAGCAGTTCTTC
14	TRBV2	TRBJ2-7	-	TRBD1	CASSQDRISHEQYF	TGTGCCAGCAGCCAGGACAGGATTTCCCACGAGCAGTACTTC
20	TRBV4-3	TRBJ2-2	-	TRBD2	CASSQEILHRSGRYTGELFF	TGCGCCAGCAGCCAAGAGATACTCCACCGAAGCGGGAGATACACCGGGGAGCTGTTTTTT
12	TRBV2	TRBJ1-1	-	-	CASSGSGVEAFF	TGTGCCAGCAGTGGGTCAGGGGTTGAAGCTTTCTTT
16	TRBV27	TRBJ1-4	-	-	CASSKTPTTGNEKLFF	TGTGCCAGCTCAAAGACCCCGACAACCGGTAATGAAAAACTGTTTTTT
12	TRBV5-6	TRBJ2-1	-	-	CASSRLDNEQFF	TGTGCCAGCAGTAGACTAGACAATGAGCAGTTCTTC
15	TRBV19	TRBJ2-7	-	TRBD1	CASSISGTGPYEQYF	TGTGCCAGTAGTATTTCCGGGACAGGGCCCTACGAGCAGTACTTC
16	TRBV28	TRBJ2-3	-	TRBD2	CASSQTSGGTSDTQYF	TGTGCCAGCAGCCAGACTAGCGGGGGGACCTCAGATACGCAGTATTTT
13	TRBV4-2	TRBJ1-1	-	TRBD1	CASSQDTGAEAFF	TGTGCCAGCAGCCAAGATACAGGGGCAGAAGCTTTCTTT
16	TRBV5-4	TRBJ2-5	-	TRBD2	CASSQGLAGGEETQYF	TGTGCCAGCAGCCAGGGACTAGCGGGGGGAGAAGAGACCCAGTACTTC
13	TRBV5-6	TRBJ1-5	once	-	CASSLTGNQPQHF	TGTGCCAGCAGCTTAACAGGAAATCAGCCCCAGCATTTT
14	TRBV23-1	TRBJ1-5	-	-	CASSQENSNQPQHF	TGCGCCAGCAGTCAAGAGAATAGCAATCAGCCCCAGCATTTT
12	TRBV11-2	TRBJ1-1	-	-	CASSPRWTEAFF	TGTGCCAGCAGCCCGAGGTGGACTGAAGCTTTCTTT
15	TRBV5-6	TRBJ2-5	-	TRBD2	CASSATGTGGETQYF	TGTGCCAGCAGCGCAACCGGGACCGGGGGGGAGACCCAGTACTTC
16	TRBV5-1	TRBJ1-2	-	TRBD1	CASSLGASGTGDGYTF	TGCGCCAGCAGCTTGGGGGCATCCGGGACAGGGGACGGCTACACCTTC
14	TRBV29-1	TRBJ2-7	-	TRBD1	CSVEEAQGAGEQYF	TGCAGCGTTGAAGAGGCCCAGGGGGCAGGTGAGCAGTACTTC
14	TRBV6-5	TRBJ2-7	few	TRBD1	CASSGRTGGYEQYF	TGTGCCAGTTCAGGAAGGACAGGGGGCTACGAGCAGTACTTC
16	TRBV7-9	TRBJ2-5	few	TRBD1	CASSLGGQGTRETQYF	TGTGCCAGCAGCTTAGGGGGACAGGGGACCCGAGAGACCCAGTACTTC
16	TRBV5-1	TRBJ1-1	-	-	CASSLAGGRWNTEAFF	TGCGCCAGCAGCTTGGCCGGGGGGCGTTGGAACACTGAAGCTTTCTTT
17	TRBV4-3	TRBJ2-2	-	TRBD2	CASSQVPAGGRTGELFF	TGCGCCAGCAGCCAAGTCCCAGCGGGGGGGCGGACCGGGGAGCTGTTTTTT
14	TRBV6-1	TRBJ2-7	-	TRBD1	CASNPTGVPYEQYF	TGTGCCAGCAATCCGACAGGGGTCCCCTACGAGCAGTACTTC
14	TRBV5-5	TRBJ2-7	-	TRBD1	CASSLMTGGYEQYF	TGTGCCAGCAGCTTAATGACAGGGGGCTACGAGCAGTACTTC
14	TRBV19	TRBJ2-7	-	-	CASSIEGRVYEQYF	TGTGCCAGTAGTATAGAAGGCAGGGTCTACGAGCAGTACTTC
14	TRBV7-2	TRBJ1-5	once	-	CASSSTGINQPQHF	TGTGCCAGCAGCTCAACAGGGATCAATCAGCCCCAGCATTTT
16	TRBV5-4	TRBJ2-1	once	-	CASSRAGHSDPDEQFF	TGTGCCAGCAGCCGGGCTGGACACTCGGACCCCGATGAGCAGTTCTTC
15	TRBV27	TRBJ2-7	-	TRBD2	CASSLGAGGTYEQYF	TGTGCCAGCAGTCTCGGAGCGGGGGGGACCTACGAGCAGTACTTC
14	TRBV5-1	TRBJ2-7	-	TRBD1	CASKLGQGIYEQYF	TGCGCCAGCAAACTAGGACAGGGGATCTACGAGCAGTACTTC
15	TRBV28	TRBJ2-2	-	TRBD1	CASSSSSGTGDWLFF	TGTGCCAGCAGTTCCAGCTCGGGGACAGGGGATTGGCTGTTTTTT
13	TRBV7-6	TRBJ1-5	-	-	CASSLSFNQPQHF	TGTGCCAGCAGCTTGAGCTTCAATCAGCCCCAGCATTTT
13	TRBV27	TRBJ2-5	-	-	CASSFGLRETQYF	TGTGCCAGCAGTTTTGGACTTCGGGAGACCCAGTACTTC
18	TRBV4-2	TRBJ2-7	-	TRBD2	CASSQDLLAGVLTYEQYF	TGTGCCAGCAGCCAAGATCTCCTAGCGGGAGTGCTCACCTACGAGCAGTACTTC
16	TRBV6-6	TRBJ1-6	-	-	CASSYSRGGYNSPLHF	TGTGCCAGCAGTTACTCCAGGGGAGGGTATAATTCACCCCTCCACTTT
16	TRBV19	TRBJ2-2	-	-	CASTQPTAPNTGELFF	TGTGCCAGTACCCAACCCACAGCCCCGAACACCGGGGAGCTGTTTTTT
14	TRBV18	TRBJ1-1	once	TRBD1	CASSSTGEATEAFF	TGTGCCAGCTCATCGACAGGGGAGGCCACTGAAGCTTTCTTT